This T cell receptor beta chain was identified in a study of type 1 regulatory T cells. Study information: T-allo10 is a Tr1-enriched, alloantigen-specific CD4 T cell product made in vitro.

Using its own MiXCR run on the reads, TCRdb lists one record per CDR3 protein. Seen here are approximately 90,000 distinct CDR3 sequences, 31% observed once, and the top ten hold roughly 2.4%. This clonotype has a handful of counts. This clonotype was obtained from a human donor in good health. Sequencing was done on a sample of CD4+ T cells, either the whole sample or a sorted fraction (not recorded which).

The CDR3 loop is CSARDRLAGVWNEQFF. Written as DNA, the CDR3 is TGCAGTGCTAGAGATCGGCTAGCGGGAGTTTGGAATGAGCAGTTCTTC. This sequence joins TRBV20-1 and TRBJ2-1; 10 nucleotides agree with TRBD2. The CDR3 extends over 16 amino acids. The V gene's germline CDR1 is DFQATT and CDR2 SNEGSKA (reference sequence). V shed 0 bases and J 7 bases; nucleotides not matched to a gene: 9.